These 15 T cell receptor beta chains originate from one sample sequenced in a study of T cell responses to AZD1222 COVID-19 vaccine. The method was immunoSEQ multiplex PCR; TCRdb's version includes in-frame clones alone and lacks a portion of them. The data hold some 150,000 clones, with about 92% observed a single time. This material consisted of peripheral blood, taken on day 0 of AZD1222 vaccination. The receptors were gathered from an adult in good health.

V usage is TRBV5-1 and J usage is TRBJ2-3, with 8 bases aligning to TRBD1. CDR3 length: 15 amino acids. The V segment lost 3 bases and the J segment 4 bases; nucleotides outside the gene matches: 7. CDR1 is SGHRS, CDR2 YFSETQ, per germline. The CDR3 loop reads CASSSKTGGADTQYF. CDR3 sequence (DNA): TGCGCCAGCAGCTCGAAAACAGGGGGTGCAGATACGCAGTATTTT. Variable domain in full (rest from reference TRBV5-1 and TRBJ2-3): KAGVTQTPRYLIKTRGQQVTLSCSPISGHRSVSWYQQTPGQGLQFLFEYFSETQRNKGNFPGRFSGRQFSNSRSEMNVSTLELGDSALYLCASSSKTGGADTQYFGPGTRLTVL.

V usage is TRBV5-1 and J usage is TRBJ2-7; TRBD1 agrees at 9 bases. V dropped 0 bases and J dropped 2; count of bases not matched to a gene: 6. This CDR3 has 16 residues. The germline V gene encodes CDR1 SGHRS and CDR2 YFSETQ. This CDR3 is CASSLGTGEFPYEQYF. The CDR3 DNA reads as TGCGCCAGCAGCTTGGGGACAGGGGAATTTCCCTACGAGCAGTACTTC.

The genes are TRBV6-7 and TRBJ2-5; 8 bases are shared with TRBD1. TRBV6-7 is reported as an ORF; its role is uncertain. Germline trimming cut 2 bases from V and 5 bases from J; bases unmatched to any gene: 16. The CDR3 is 18 residues long. CDR3 sequence (DNA): TGTGCCAGCAGTTACCGAAACACCCCAGGGGGCGCTTGGGAGACCCAGTACTTC. It codes for CASSYRNTPGGAWETQYF.

This rearrangement joins TRBV12-3 or TRBV12-4 to TRBJ2-7; no firm D call. The CDR3 consists of 11 residues. Trimming stripped 3 bases from V and 0 bases from J, with 0 bases between. The CDR3 sequence: CASSFSYEQYF. The CDR3 DNA reads TGTGCCAGCAGTTTCTCCTACGAGCAGTACTTC.

The chain is built from TRBV29-1 and TRBJ2-3; 9 nucleotides match TRBD2. CDR1 is SQVTM and CDR2 is ANQGSEA in the germline V gene. The CDR3 is 14 residues long. The V gene end was trimmed by 1 base and the J gene end by 3 bases; junction bases not matched to a gene: 2. The CDR3 protein is CSVEVSGSTDTQYF. CDR3 nucleotide sequence: TGCAGCGTTGAAGTTAGCGGGAGTACAGATACGCAGTATTTT.

This chain links TRBV7-6 with TRBJ2-7; D ambiguous. V was clipped by 5 bases and J by 6 bases, with 14 bases between them. The CDR3 length is 13 residues. From germline, CDR1 is SGHVS and CDR2 FNYEAQ. CDR3 coding DNA: TGTGCCAGCAGCCCCCGGACGACGATCGAGCAGTACTTC. Its protein product is CASSPRTTIEQYF. Using reference TRBV7-6 and TRBJ2-7 for the parts outside the CDR3, the full variable domain is GAGVSQSPRYKVTKRGQDVALRCDPISGHVSLYWYRQALGQGPEFLTYFNYEAQQDKSGLPNDRFSAERPEGSISTLTIQRTEQRDSAMYRCASSPRTTIEQYFGPGTRLTVT.

The chain combines TRBV13 with TRBJ1-1, with D unclear. V lost 4 bases to trimming and J lost 1 base, with 10 bases between them. The length of the CDR3 is 14 residues. The germline CDR1 and CDR2 sequences are PRHDT and FYEKMQ (reference sequence). The CDR3 loop reads CASSSLGPNTEAFF. CDR3 sequence (DNA): TGTGCCAGCAGCTCTCTGGGTCCGAACACTGAAGCTTTCTTT.

V gene TRBV27 combines with J gene TRBJ1-2; 11 bases agree with TRBD1. This CDR3 has 14 residues. V shed 6 bases, J shed 4 bases, and the junction held 4 bases outside the gene matches. CDR1 and CDR2 (germline): MNHEY, SMNVEV (reference sequence). The CDR3 region is CASSKGTGGYGYTF. In DNA, the CDR3 is TGTGCCAGCAGCAAAGGGACAGGGGGCTATGGCTACACCTTC.

This chain joins TRBV5-1 and TRBJ2-7; TRBD2 matches 10 bases. This CDR3 comprises 15 residues. Germline V gives CDR1 SGHRS, CDR2 YFSETQ. V gave up 5 bases and J gave up 1 base; unmatched junction bases: 6. The CDR3 region is CASSSSGRGSYEQYF. The DNA of the CDR3 is TGCGCCAGCAGTTCGAGCGGGAGGGGTTCCTACGAGCAGTACTTC.

The J gene is TRBJ2-7, the V gene TRBV5-4; possibly TRBD1 for D (5 bases). Germline V gives CDR1 SGHNT, CDR2 YYREEE (reference sequence). This CDR3 has 13 amino acids. Trimming took off 4 bases at V and 6 bases at J, with 14 bases between the two ends. CDR3 protein: CASSESPGREQYF. The CDR3 DNA reads TGTGCCAGCAGCGAAAGTCCAGGGCGCGAGCAGTACTTC.

The chain uses TRBV19 and TRBJ1-1, with a possible D match to TRBD1 (5 bases). The germline V and J ends were trimmed by 5 bases and 5 bases, with 12 bases remaining between them. The germline CDR1 and CDR2 sequences are LNHDA and SQIVND (reference sequence). The CDR3 extends over 13 amino acids. The CDR3, as DNA: TGTGCCAGTAGTCCCTCCCGGGGGACTGAAGCTTTCTTT. This sequence encodes CASSPSRGTEAFF.

The chain links TRBV2 to TRBJ2-1; weak D call: TRBD2 (6 bases). The CDR3 spans 16 residues. V dropped 6 bases and J dropped 4 bases, with 19 bases sitting between them. Germline V gene lookup returns CDR1 SNHLY and CDR2 FYNNEI. The CDR3 region has the DNA TGTGCCAGCAGAAAAAGTGGGGGAGGAAAGTACAATGAGCAGTTCTTC. It encodes CASRKSGGGKYNEQFF.

This chain joins TRBV6-5 and TRBJ2-7; no definite D call. V lost 8 bases and J 0 bases, leaving 8 bases between the germline ends. Germline assignment: CDR1 MNHEY and CDR2 SVGAGI. This CDR3 comprises 12 residues. The CDR3 nucleotides are TGTGCCAGCTTTCCGAACTCCTACGAGCAGTACTTC. Protein: CASFPNSYEQYF.

The chain uses TRBV6-5 and TRBJ1-1; no reliable D call. Trimming pared 8 bases from V and 2 bases from J, leaving 6 bases between. Germline lookup yields CDR1 MNHEY and CDR2 SVGAGI. The CDR3 has 11 amino acids. CDR3 residues: CASWTNTEAFF. The CDR3 DNA reads TGTGCCAGCTGGACCAACACTGAAGCTTTCTTT.

The rearrangement links TRBV28 to TRBJ2-3; 8 nucleotides match TRBD2. The CDR3 has 14 residues. Trimming took 6 bases from V and 1 from J; bases not matched to a gene: 3. Germline-derived CDR1 and CDR2 are MDHEN and SYDVKM. The CDR3: CASRPTSGTDTQYF. Written as DNA, the CDR3 is TGTGCCAGCAGACCGACTAGCGGCACAGATACGCAGTATTTT.